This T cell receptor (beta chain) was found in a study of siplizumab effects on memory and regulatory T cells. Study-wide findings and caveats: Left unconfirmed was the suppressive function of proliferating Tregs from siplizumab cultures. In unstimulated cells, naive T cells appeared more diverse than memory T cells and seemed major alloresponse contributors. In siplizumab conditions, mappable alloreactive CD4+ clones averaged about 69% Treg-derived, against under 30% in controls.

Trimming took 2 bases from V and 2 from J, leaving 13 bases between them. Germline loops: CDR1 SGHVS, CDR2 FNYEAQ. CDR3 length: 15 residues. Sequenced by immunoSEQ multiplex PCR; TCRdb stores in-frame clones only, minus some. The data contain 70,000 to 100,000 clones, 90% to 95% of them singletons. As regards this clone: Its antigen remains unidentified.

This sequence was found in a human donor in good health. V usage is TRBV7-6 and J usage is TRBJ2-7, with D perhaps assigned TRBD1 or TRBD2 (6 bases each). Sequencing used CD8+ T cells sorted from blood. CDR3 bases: TGTGCCAGCAGCTTAACGCCGGGGGCACCCTACGAGCAGTACTTC. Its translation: CASSLTPGAPYEQYF. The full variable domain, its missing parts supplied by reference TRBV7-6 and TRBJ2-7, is GAGVSQSPRYKVTKRGQDVALRCDPISGHVSLYWYRQALGQGPEFLTYFNYEAQQDKSGLPNDRFSAERPEGSISTLTIQRTEQRDSAMYRCASSLTPGAPYEQYFGPGTRLTVT.